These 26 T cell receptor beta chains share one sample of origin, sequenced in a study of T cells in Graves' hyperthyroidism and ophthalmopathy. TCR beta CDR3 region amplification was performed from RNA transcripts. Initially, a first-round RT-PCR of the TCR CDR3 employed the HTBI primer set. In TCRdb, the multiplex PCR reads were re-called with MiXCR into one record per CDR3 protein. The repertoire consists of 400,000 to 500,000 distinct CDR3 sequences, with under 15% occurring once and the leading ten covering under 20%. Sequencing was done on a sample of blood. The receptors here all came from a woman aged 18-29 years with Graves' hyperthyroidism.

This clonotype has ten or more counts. Here the CDR3 reads CAWSVLQGLRAFF. As DNA, the CDR3 is TGTGCCTGGAGTGTACTTCAGGGGTTAAGAGCTTTCTTT. The chain is built from TRBV30 and TRBJ1-1, with D perhaps TRBD1 (6 bases). The germline CDR1 and CDR2 sequences are GTSNPN and SVGIG (reference sequence). Trimming stripped 0 bases from V and 10 bases from J, with 15 bases between. CDR3 length equals 13 residues.

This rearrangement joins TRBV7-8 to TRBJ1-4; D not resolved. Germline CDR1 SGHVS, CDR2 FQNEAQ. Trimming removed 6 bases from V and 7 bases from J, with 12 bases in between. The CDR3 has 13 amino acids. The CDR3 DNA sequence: TGTGCCAGCAGTAGCCGGTACCCTGAAAAACTGTTTTTT. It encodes CASSSRYPEKLFF.

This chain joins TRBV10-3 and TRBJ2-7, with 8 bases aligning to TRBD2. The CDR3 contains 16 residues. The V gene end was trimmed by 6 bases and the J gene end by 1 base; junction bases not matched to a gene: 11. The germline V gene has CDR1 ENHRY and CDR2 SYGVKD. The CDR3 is CAISDLPAGESYEQYF. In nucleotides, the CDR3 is TGTGCCATCAGCGACCTGCCAGCGGGAGAGTCCTACGAGCAGTACTTC.

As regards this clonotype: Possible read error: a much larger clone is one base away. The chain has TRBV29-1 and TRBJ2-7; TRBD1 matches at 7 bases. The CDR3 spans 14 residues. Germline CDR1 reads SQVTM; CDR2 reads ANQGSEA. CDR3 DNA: TGCAGCGTTCCCGGGACAGCCCTTATGGGCGAGCAGCTCTTC. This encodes CSVPGTALMGEQLF.

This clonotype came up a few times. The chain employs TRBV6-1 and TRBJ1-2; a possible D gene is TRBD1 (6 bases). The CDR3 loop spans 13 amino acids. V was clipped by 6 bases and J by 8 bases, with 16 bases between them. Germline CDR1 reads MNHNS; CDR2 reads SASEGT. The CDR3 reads CASSERTEIGYTF. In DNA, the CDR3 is TGTGCCAGCAGCGAAAGGACAGAGATCGGCTACACCTTC.

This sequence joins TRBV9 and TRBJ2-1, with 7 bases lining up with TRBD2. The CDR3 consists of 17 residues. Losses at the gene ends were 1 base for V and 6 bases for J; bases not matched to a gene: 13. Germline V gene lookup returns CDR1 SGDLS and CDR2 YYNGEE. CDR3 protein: CASSVTPYSGRSNEQFF. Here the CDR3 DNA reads TGTGCCAGCAGCGTAACCCCCTACTCCGGGAGGTCCAATGAGCAGTTCTTC.

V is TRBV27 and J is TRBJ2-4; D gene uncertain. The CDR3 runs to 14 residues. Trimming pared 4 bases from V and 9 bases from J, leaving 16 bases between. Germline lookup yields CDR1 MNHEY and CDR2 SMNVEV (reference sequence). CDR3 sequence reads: CASSSDDEGGIQYF. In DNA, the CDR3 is TGTGCCAGCAGTTCAGACGACGAAGGCGGCATTCAGTACTTC.

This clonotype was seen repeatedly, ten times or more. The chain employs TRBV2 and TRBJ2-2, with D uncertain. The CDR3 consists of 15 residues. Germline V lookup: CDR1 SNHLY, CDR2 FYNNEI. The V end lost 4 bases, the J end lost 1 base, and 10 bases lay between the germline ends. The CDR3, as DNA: TGTGCCAGCAGTGTAGCCACTCAGAACACCGGGGAGCTGTTTTTT. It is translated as CASSVATQNTGELFF.

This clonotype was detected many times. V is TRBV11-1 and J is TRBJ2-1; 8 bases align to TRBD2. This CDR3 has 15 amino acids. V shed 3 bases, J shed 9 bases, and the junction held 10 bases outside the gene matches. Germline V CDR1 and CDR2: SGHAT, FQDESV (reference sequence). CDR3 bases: TGTGCCAGCAGCTTTCGCCGGGAGGGAGCGGTTGAGCAGTTCTTC. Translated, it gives CASSFRREGAVEQFF.

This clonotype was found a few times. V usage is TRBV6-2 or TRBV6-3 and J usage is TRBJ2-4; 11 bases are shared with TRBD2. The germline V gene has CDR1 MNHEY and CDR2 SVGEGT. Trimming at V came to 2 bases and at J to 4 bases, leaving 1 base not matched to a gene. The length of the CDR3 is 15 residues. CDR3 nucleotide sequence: TGTGCCAGCAGTTACCGACTAGCGGGAAAAAACATTCAGTACTTC. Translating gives CASSYRLAGKNIQYF.

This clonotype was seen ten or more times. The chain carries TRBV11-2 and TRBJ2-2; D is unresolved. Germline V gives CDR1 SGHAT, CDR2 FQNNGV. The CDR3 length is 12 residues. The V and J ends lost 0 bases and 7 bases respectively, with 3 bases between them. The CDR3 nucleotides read TGTGCCAGCAGCTTAGAGGGCGGGGAGCTGTTTTTT. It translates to CASSLEGGELFF.

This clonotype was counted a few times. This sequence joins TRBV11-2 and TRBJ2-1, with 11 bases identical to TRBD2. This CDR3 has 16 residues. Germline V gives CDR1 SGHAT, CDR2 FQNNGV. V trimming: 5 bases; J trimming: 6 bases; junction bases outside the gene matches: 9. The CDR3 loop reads CASSSVGSGRVNEQFF. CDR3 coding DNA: TGTGCCAGCAGCAGTGTGGGTAGCGGGAGGGTCAATGAGCAGTTCTTC.

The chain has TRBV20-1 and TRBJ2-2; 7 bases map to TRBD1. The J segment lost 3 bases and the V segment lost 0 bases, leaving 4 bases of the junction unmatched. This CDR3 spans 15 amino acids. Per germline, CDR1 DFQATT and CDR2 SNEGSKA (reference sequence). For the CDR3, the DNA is TGCAGTGCTAGAGATAGGACAGGTTACACCGGGGAGCTGTTTTTT. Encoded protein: CSARDRTGYTGELFF.

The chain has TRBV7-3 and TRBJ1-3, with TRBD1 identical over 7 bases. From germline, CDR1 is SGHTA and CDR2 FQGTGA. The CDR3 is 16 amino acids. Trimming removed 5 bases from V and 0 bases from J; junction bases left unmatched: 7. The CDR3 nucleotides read TGTGCCAGCAGCCTAGGACAGGTCGGCTCTGGAAACACCATATATTTT. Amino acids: CASSLGQVGSGNTIYF.

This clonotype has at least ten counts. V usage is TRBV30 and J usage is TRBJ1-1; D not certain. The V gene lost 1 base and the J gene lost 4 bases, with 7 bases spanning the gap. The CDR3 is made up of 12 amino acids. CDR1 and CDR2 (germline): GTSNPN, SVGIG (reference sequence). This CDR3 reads CAWSEEGTEAFF. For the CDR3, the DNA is TGTGCCTGGAGTGAAGAAGGCACTGAAGCTTTCTTT.

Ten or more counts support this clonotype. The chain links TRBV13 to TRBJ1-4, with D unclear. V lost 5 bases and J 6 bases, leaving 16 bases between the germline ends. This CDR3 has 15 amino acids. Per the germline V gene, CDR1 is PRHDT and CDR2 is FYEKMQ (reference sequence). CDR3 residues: CASSRRGRRDEKLFF. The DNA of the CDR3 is TGTGCCAGCAGCCGCCGAGGGAGACGAGATGAAAAACTGTTTTTT.

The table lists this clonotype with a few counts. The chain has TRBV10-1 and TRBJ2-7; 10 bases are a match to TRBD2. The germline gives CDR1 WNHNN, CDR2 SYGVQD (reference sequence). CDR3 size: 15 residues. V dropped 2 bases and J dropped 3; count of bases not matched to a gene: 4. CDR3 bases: TGCGCCAGCAGTGAGAAGTCTAGCGGGAGCTACGAGCAGTACTTC. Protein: CASSEKSSGSYEQYF.

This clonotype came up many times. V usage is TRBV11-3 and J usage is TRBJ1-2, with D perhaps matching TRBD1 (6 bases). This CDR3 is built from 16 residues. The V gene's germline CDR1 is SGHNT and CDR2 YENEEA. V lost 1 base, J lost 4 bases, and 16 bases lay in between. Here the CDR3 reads CASSLGTAFRTYGYTF. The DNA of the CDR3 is TGTGCCAGCAGCTTAGGGACAGCTTTCAGGACCTATGGCTACACCTTC.

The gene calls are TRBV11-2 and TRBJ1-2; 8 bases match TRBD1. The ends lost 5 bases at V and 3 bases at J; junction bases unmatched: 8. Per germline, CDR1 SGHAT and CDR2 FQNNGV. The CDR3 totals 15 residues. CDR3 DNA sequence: TGTGCCAGCAGCCAAGGTTCAGGGGGCGACTATGGCTACACCTTC. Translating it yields CASSQGSGGDYGYTF.

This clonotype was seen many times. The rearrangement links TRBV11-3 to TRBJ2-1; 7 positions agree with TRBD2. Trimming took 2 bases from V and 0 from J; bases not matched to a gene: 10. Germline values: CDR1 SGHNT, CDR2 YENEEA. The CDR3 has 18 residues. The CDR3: CASSLQRDPLSSYNEQFF. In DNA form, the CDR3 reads TGTGCCAGCAGCTTACAGCGGGATCCCCTTAGCTCCTACAATGAGCAGTTCTTC.

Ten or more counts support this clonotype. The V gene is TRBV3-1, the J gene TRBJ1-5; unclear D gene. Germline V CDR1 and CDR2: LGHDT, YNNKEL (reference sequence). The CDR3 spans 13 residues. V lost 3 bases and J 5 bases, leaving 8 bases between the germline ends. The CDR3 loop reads CASSQGIYQPQHF. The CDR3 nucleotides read TGTGCCAGCAGCCAGGGTATTTATCAGCCCCAGCATTTT.

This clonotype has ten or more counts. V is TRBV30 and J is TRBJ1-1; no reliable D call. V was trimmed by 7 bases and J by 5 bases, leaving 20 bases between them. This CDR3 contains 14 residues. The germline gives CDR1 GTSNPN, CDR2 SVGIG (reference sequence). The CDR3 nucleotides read TGTGCCTCAGACGAAGGACCGAGAGGGACTGAAGCTTTCTTT. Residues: CASDEGPRGTEAFF.

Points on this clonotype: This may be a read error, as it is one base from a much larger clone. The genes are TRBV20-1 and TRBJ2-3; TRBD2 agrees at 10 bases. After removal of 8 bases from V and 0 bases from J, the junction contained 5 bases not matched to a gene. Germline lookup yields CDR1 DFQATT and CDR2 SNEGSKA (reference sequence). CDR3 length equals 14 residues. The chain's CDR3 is CSFPTSGSTDTQYF. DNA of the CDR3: TGCAGTTTCCCGACTAGCGGGAGCACAGATACGCAGTATTTT.

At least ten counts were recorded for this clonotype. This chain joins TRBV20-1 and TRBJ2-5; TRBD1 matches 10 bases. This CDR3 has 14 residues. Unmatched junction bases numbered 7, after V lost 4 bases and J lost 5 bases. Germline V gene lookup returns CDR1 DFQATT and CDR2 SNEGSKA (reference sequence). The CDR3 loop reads CSATPGQGYETQYF. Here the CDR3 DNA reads TGCAGTGCTACTCCGGGACAGGGGTACGAGACCCAGTACTTC.

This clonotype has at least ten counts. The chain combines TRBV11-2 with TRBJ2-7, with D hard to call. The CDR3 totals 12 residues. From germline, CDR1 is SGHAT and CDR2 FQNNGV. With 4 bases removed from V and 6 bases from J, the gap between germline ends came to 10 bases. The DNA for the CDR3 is TGTGCCAGCAGCTCACCCTGGACCGAGCAGTACGTC. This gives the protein CASSSPWTEQYV.

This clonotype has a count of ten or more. The CDR3 region is CATSDPQGPNYGYTF. CDR3 nucleotide sequence: TGTGCCACCAGTGATCCTCAGGGACCTAACTATGGCTACACCTTC. This sequence joins TRBV24-1 and TRBJ1-2; D is possibly TRBD1 (5 bases). There are 15 residues in the CDR3. V lost 3 bases and J lost 0, with 10 bases in between. Germline V CDR1 and CDR2: KGHDR, SFDVKD.